This T cell receptor (beta chain) was documented in a study of Graves' ophthalmopathy and Graves' hyperthyroidism. The study's findings and limits: The model achieved 70.59% sensitivity and about 76% specificity for ophthalmopathy progression. The blood repertoire also included most expanded thyroid clonotypes above 0.001 frequency. Built on 13 signatures, a model told ophthalmopathy apart from stable hyperthyroidism with roughly 88% sensitivity and around 80% specificity.

PBMCs had their origin in fresh peripheral blood (more than 9.5 ml). Regarding this clonotype: What it binds is not known.

Beta-chain TCR CDR3 regions were amplified from RNA transcripts. HTBI primers were employed in first-round RT-PCR, then a second-round multiplex PCR followed. One entry per CDR3 protein, called by TCRdb with MiXCR from the multiplex PCR reads. The sample comprises about 620,000 distinct CDR3 sequences, 22% of which are singletons, and about 6.6% rests with the top ten. V lost 5 bases to trimming and J lost 3 bases, with 19 bases between them. Germline CDR1 reads MNHEY; CDR2 reads SMNVEV (reference sequence). This CDR3 spans 16 amino acids. The origin of this receptor is a woman in her late teens or twenties with stable Graves' hyperthyroidism. Some clones in this sample may be carry-over from other donors' samples. The rearrangement joins TRBV27 to TRBJ1-2; D possibly corresponds to TRBD1 (5 bases). Sequencing was carried out using peripheral blood. The CDR3, as DNA: TGTGCCAGCAGTCCAGGCCTCCAGGGTGGATACTATGGCTACACCTTC. Translation: CASSPGLQGGYYGYTF.